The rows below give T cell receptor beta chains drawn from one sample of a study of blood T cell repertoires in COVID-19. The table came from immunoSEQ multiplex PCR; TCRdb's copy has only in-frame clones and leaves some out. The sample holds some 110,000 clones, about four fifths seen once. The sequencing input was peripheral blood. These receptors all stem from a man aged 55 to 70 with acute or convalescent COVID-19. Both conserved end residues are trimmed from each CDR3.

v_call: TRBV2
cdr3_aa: ASETGGGTKNIQY

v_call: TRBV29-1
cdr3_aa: SAASGPGRTDTQY

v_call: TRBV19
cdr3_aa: ASSPHDSTNEKLF

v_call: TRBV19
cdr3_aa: ASSQQGSSYEQY

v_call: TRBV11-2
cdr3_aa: ASSTLGRDRGEKLF

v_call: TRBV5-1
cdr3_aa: ASSSSRNTGELF

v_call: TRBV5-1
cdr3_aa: ASSLDLAGGNEQF

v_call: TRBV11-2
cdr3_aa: ASSSLRGAGAGADTQY

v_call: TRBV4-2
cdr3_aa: ASSQGGTSYNEQF

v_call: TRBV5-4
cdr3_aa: ASNSGSPVGQYGYT

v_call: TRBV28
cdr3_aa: ASIRDSYEQY

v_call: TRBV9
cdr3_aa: ASSVREGYTDTQY

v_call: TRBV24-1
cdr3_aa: ATSAGDRGLNSPLH

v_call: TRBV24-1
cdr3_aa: ATSDLGGQGAFTGELF

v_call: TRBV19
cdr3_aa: ASTGWTNDGNTIY

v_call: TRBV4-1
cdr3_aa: ASSLAGLDTDTQY

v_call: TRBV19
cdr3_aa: ASSLGSTSTDTQY

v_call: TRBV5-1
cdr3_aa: ASKTSGTFSYNEQF

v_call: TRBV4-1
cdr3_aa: ASSQARDSHSNQPQH

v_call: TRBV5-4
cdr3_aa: ASSSGLAGKENIQY

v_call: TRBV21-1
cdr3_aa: ASSKTRRRDREEGQPQH

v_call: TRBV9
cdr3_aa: ASSRGLDSYNEQF

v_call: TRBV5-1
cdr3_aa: ASSNRDRGDEKLF

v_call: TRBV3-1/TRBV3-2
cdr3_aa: ASSLPGQGLYGYT

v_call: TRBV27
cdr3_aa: ASSRDRTFYGYT

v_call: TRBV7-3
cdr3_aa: ASSSIGGATSAIAYNEQF

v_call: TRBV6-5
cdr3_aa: ASRGLLGLSEAF